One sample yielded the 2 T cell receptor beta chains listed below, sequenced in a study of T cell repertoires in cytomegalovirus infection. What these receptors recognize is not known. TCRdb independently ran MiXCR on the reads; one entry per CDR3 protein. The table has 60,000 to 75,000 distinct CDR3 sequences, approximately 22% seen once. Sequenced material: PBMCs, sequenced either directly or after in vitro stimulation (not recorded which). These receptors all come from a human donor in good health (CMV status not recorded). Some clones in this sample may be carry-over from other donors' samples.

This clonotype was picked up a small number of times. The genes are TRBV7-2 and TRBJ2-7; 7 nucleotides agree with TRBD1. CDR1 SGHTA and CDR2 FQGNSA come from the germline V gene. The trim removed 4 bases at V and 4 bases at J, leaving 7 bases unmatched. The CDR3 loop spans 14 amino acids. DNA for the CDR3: TGTGCCAGCAGCTCCTGGGACAGACTATACGAGCAGTACTTC. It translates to CASSSWDRLYEQYF. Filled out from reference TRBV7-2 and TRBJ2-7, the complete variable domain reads GAGVSQSPSNKVTEKGKDVELRCDPISGHTALYWYRQSLGQGLEFLIYFQGNSAPDKSGLPSDRFSAERTGGSVSTLTIQRTQQEDSAVYLCASSSWDRLYEQYFGPGTRLTVT.

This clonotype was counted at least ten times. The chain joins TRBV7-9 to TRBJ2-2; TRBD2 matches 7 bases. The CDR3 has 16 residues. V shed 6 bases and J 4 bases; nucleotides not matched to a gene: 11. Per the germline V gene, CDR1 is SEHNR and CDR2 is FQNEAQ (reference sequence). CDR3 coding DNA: TGTGCCAGCAGTCTCCGTGTGGCGGGAGCCACCGGGGAGCTGTTTTTT. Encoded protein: CASSLRVAGATGELFF.